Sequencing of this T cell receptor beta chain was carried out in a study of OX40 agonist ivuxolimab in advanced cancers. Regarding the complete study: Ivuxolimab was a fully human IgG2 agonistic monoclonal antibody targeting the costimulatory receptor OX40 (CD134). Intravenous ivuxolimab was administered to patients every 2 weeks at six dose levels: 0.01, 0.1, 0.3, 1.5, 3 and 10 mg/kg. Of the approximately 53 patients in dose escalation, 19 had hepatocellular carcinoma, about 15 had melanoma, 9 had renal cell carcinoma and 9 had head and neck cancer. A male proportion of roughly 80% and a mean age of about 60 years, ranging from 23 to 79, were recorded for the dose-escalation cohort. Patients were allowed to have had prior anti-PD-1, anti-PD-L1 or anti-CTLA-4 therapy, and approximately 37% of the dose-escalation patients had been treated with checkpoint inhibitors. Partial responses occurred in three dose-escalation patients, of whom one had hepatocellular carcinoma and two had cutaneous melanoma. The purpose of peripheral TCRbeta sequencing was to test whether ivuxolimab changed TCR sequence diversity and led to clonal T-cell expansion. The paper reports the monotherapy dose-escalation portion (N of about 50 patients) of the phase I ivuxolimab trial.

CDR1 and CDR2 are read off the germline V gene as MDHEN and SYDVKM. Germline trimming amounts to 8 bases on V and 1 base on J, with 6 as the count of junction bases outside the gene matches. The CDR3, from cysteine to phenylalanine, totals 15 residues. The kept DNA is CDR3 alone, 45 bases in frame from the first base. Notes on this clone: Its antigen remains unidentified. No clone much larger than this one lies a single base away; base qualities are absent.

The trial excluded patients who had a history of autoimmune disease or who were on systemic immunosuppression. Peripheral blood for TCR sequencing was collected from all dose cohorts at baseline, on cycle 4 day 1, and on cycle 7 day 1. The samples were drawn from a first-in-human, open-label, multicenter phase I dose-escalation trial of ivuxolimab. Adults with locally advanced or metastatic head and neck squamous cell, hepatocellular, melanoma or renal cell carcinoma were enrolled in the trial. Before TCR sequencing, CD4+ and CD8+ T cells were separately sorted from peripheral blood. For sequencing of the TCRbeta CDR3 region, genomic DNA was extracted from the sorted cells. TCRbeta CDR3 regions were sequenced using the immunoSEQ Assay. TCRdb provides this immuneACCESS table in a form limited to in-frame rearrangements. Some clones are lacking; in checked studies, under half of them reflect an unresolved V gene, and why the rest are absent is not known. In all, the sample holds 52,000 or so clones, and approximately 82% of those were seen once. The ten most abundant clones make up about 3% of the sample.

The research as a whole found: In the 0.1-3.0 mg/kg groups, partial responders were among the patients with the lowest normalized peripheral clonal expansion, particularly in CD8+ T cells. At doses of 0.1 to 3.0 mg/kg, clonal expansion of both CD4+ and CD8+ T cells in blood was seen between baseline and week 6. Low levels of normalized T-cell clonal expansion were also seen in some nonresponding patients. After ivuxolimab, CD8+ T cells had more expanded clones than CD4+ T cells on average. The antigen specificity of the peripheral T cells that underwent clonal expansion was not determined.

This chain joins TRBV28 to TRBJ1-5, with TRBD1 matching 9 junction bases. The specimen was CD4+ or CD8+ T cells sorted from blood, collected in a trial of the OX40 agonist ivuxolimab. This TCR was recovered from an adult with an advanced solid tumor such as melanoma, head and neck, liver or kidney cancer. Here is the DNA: TGTGCCAGCCTTAGGACAGGGGCGAGCAATCAGCCCCAGCATTTT. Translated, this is CASLRTGASNQPQHF.